This T cell receptor (beta chain) was sequenced in a study of shared clonotypes between healthy human individuals. Across the whole study: The cohort had two women and a few men, ages 18 to 49. There were three CD4 naive, three CD4 memory, two CD8 naive and one CD8 memory plates per donor. General observations from the study: Naive CD4 clonotypes were shared across a handful of donors at about 5.3%. Sampling covered blood only; tissue repertoires likely differ.

This clone was counted a single time. The antigen remains undetermined. Profiling relied on immunoSEQ multiplex PCR, and the TCRdb table lists in-frame clones only, not all of them. The data show approximately 840,000 clones, about 96% seen once. CD45RO-negative, CCR7-selected cells formed the naive CD8 fraction, which excluded terminally differentiated effector memory CD45RA+ cells. The sample taken for sequencing was naive CD8+ T cells sorted from blood. This TCR was recovered from a man younger than 45 in good health.

CDR3 sequence reads: CASSQDWGGYTEAFF. For the CDR3, the DNA is TGCGCCAGCAGCCAAGATTGGGGAGGGTACACTGAAGCTTTCTTT. The chain couples TRBV4-3 to TRBJ1-1, with D unclear. CDR1 and CDR2 from the germline V gene are LGHNA and YSLEER. The CDR3 consists of 15 residues. The V gene lost 0 bases and the J gene lost 3 bases, with 11 bases spanning the gap.